The source of this T cell receptor (beta chain) is a study of cytomegalovirus exposure and HLA in healthy donors (dated by TCRdb to about 2017). About the study as a whole: According to an earlier analysis of a few hundred of the donors, roughly 180 million T cells yielded 117 million unique TCR beta sequences and about 300 Gb of sequence data. A few DR-DQ haplotypes were treated as single units for association and clustering because of strong linkage in the cohort. On average, about 200,000 unique TCR beta nucleotide sequences were sequenced per donor among 350 to 400 genotyped donors of the cohort, with about 17% of those sequences being non-productive. Rather than using new phenotypic data, the later analysis identified candidate immune exposures from TCR beta sequences and from how often those sequences occurred across donors. The study used immunosequencing to profile the T cell repertoires of 666 subjects and linked those repertoires to cytomegalovirus serostatus. Among the 398 genotyped donors, 81% belonged to the genetic ancestry cluster associated with self-reported Caucasian donors. All discovery cohort repertoires had been generated using a single sequencing platform. A later genetic analysis used genome-wide SNP genotypes for about 55% of the 666 donors, treating that subset as a discovery cohort. Donor age, sex, ethnicity and CMV serostatus were compiled together with the repertoire data. To study patterns of TCR occurrence, a later analysis re-analyzed previously published TCR beta repertoires from 700 or so donors and added high-resolution HLA genotyping. An early release covering around 630 HLA-typed donors comprised 250 to 350 gigabases of sequencing data and approximately 80 million unique TCR sequences. Typing coverage varied by locus: roughly 620-630 donors for A, B, C, DRB1 and DQB1; approximately 560 for DQA1; approximately 570 for DPA1; approximately 490 for DPB1. The study aimed to test whether signatures of past pathogen exposure could be identified by cataloging public T cell receptors. In addition to the first cohort of around 670 subjects, a separate validation cohort of around 110 different subjects was used. To decide whether each TCR beta V gene segment behaved as functional or pseudogenic, an earlier analysis of approximately 620 of the donors relied on high-throughput TCR beta sequencing. To predict cytomegalovirus infection status, the study combined high-throughput TCR immunosequencing, statistical association of individual TCRs with disease status, and machine learning. Both class I and class II loci were covered by HLA typing, at four-digit resolution. Results the study describes overall, beyond this receptor: HLA typing was unavailable for some donors at each locus, so association tests used only the typed subset. Most TCR sequences were seen in very few donors, while some public TCRs were found in many individuals. In a later analysis, several top co-occurrence clusters were reported to appear linked to parvovirus B19, influenza, CMV and Epstein-Barr virus. A later genetic analysis reported fewer N-insertions in productive TCRs among donors in an Asian-associated ancestry cluster than the roughly 620-donor mean. A further reported finding was that TCR beta sequences accurately predicted the HLA-A and HLA-B alleles for most subjects in the first cohort. Only TCR beta chains were sequenced in this cohort, and the absence of alpha or paired-chain data limited detectable features. In a later analysis, the rate of TCR association differed among HLA loci, with DRB1 alleles having the most associated TCRs and HLA-C alleles having the fewest. In a later genetic analysis, a missense DCLRE1C variant was associated with V-gene and J-gene trimming of TCR beta chains, and the association was replicated in an independent cohort. A group of highly shared sequence variants was considered likely to be a technical artifact of the sequencing pipeline. Linkage disequilibrium might explain the correlated functional status among segregating V segments, but an unknown experimental factor could not be excluded. The presence/absence analyses assumed that sequencing depth was roughly uniform across donors, and that assumption may not be true. In a later analysis, HLA-associated TCR beta chains were found to be more clonally expanded and to have lower generation probabilities than equally common non-associated chains. When HLA alleles, especially DR and DQ, strongly co-occurred, TCR associations were difficult to assign to individual alleles. The classifier was reported to diagnose cytomegalovirus status with high specificity and sensitivity in both the original and validation cohorts. Because the 87-base-pair reads could not distinguish some IMGT-functional V segments, including TRBV6-2 and TRBV6-3, those segments were excluded. Immune exposure information for the cohort was limited to CMV serostatus. The earlier analysis of fewer than 750 of the donors excluded 15 to 20 rarely observed V segments, including chromosome 9 orphons, because counts were too low. According to a later analysis, most CMV-associated TCR beta chains appeared to be HLA-restricted, and the HLA associations seemed to be driven largely by CMV exposure. The study listed 150 to 200 TCR beta chains as associated with cytomegalovirus. A few of the identified cytomegalovirus-associated TCR beta chains were confirmed in vitro to be specific for cytomegalovirus antigens. Broadly in line with IMGT annotations, most TCR beta V segments showed up in productive rearrangements about 87% or about 30% of the time in an earlier analysis of several hundred of the donors. A later analysis associated around 16,000 TCR beta sequences with specific HLA alleles at a false discovery rate of 0.05. It was suggested by the authors that the approach could potentially be generalized to other disease states and immunological phenotypes.

The receptor library was made with the immunoSEQ multiplex PCR assay. A mixture of 60 forward primers for TCR Vbeta segments and 13 reverse primers for TCR Jbeta segments was used in the multiplex PCR. Amplification of the CDR3 region of rearranged TCR beta genes was performed with a multiplex PCR assay on genomic DNA. On the Illumina HiSeq System, the amplified TCR beta libraries were sequenced as 87-base-pair reads. The study's own analysis went as follows. In a later analysis, tens of millions of unique TCR beta chains were counted across the 690 or so repertoires, and about 9.9 million of these chains were shared by at least two donors. Raw reads were error-corrected and collapsed into unique sequences with a nearest-neighbor algorithm that merged closely related sequences to remove PCR and sequencing errors. Alignment of CDR3 sequences to IMGT reference sequences was used to assign V, D and J gene segments. For a sequence to be retained, a match of at least six nucleotides was required to both a V gene segment and a J gene segment. Rearrangements were called productive when the CDR3 lacked stop codons and stayed in frame with V and J; all others were non-productive. Following IMGT convention, CDR3 was defined as the stretch from the second conserved V-encoded cysteine up to the conserved J-encoded phenylalanine. Sequences without an unambiguous match to a single V gene segment were excluded from the earlier analysis of approximately 560 of the donors. In an earlier analysis of 500 to 750 of the donors, V segments were called functional above 56.7% productive rearrangements and were called segregating when the between-donor standard deviation exceeded 5%. A statistical classification framework was developed to diagnose cytomegalovirus status using the catalog of TCR beta chain sequences. In a later analysis, TCR nucleotide sequences were compared against IMGT/GENE-DB human TR gene sequences so that V and J genes could be assigned. A later analysis assigned CDR3 sequences and most-parsimonious VDJ recombination scenarios with the TCRdist pipeline. In a later analysis, each TCR beta chain was defined by its CDR3 amino acid sequence together with its V-gene family, and reads without a unique V-gene family were excluded. In a later analysis, approximately 590 highly shared, low-generation-probability nucleotide sequences were removed to address suspected cross-contamination and a sequencing artifact. A later analysis calculated a clonal expansion index for each public chain from normalized within-repertoire ranks of inferred template counts. A later analysis computed generation probabilities with a VDJ recombination model fitted to out-of-frame rearrangements, and checked the results against IGoR. In a later analysis, hypergeometric tests were used to score TCR-TCR, TCR-HLA and TCR-CMV co-occurrence, with a repertoire-size bias correction applied to TCR pairs. In a later analysis, false discovery rates were estimated by permuting HLA or CMV assignments 20 times. In a later analysis, co-occurring TCRs were grouped with DBSCAN, and TCRdist sequence similarity was added when clustering was performed within HLA-allele-positive subsets. For co-occurrence clustering, repertoires with fewer than 30,000 or more than 120,000 public chains were excluded, along with five or six repertoires with anomalous nucleotide sharing. The clones in this table, taken by TCRdb from immuneACCESS, are in-frame only. Not every clone is retained; where verified, under half of the shortfall comes from an unresolved V gene, and the cause of the rest is unknown. V, J and clone size are those of that table, while D and trimming were read from the DNA. For this sample the table gives 68,000 or so clones, of which around 80% were detected only once. Of the sample, about 4.1% is held by the ten largest clones.

From the cysteine through the phenylalanine, the CDR3 covers 15 amino acids. This entry keeps only the CDR3 DNA: 45 bases, framed from base 1. V lost 1 base and J lost 0 bases; the stretch between them is 10 bases long. For CDR1 and CDR2, the germline V gene lists MGHRA and YSYEKL. The cohort comprised around 690 healthy bone marrow donors. All cohort members were sampled while nominally healthy, although unrecorded immune exposures were likely present. The donor tested CMV seronegative, placing the donor among the roughly 350 seronegative members of the cohort. Every donor gave a peripheral blood sample, and the peripheral blood mononuclear cells from that sample were used for TCR beta sequencing. The Qiagen DNeasy Blood Extraction Kit was used to extract genomic DNA from the blood cell samples. This clone occurred a few times. The antigen it recognizes is unknown. One base away there is no much larger clone; base qualities are not given.

The source of this sequence is a young woman in good health and CMV-seronegative. The sample comprised PBMCs. The chain employs TRBV4-1 and TRBJ2-7; a tentative D match to TRBD1 spans 6 bases. The CDR3 in this case is CASSQAGTNSYEQYF. The nucleotides are TGCGCCAGCAGCCAAGCCGGGACAAACTCCTACGAGCAGTACTTC.